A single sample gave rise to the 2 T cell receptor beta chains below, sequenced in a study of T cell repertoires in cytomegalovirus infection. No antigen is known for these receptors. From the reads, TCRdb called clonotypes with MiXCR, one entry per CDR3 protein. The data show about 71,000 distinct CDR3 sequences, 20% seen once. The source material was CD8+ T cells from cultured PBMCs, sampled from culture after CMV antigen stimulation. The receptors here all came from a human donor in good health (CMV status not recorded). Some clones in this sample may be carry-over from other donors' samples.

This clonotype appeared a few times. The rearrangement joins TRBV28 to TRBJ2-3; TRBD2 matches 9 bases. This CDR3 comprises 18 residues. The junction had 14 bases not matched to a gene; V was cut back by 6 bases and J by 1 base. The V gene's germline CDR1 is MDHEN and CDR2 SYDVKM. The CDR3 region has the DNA TGTGCCAGCAGCCCGCGGGGGGGTTGGGGCGGGGGCACAGATACGCAGTATTTT. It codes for CASSPRGGWGGGTDTQYF.

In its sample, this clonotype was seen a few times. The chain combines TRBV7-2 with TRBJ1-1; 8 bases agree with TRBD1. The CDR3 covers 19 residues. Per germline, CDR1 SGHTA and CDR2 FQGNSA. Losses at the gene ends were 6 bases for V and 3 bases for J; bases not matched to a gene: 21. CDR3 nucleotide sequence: TGTGCCAGCAGTTCAATGTTGGGGACAGGTCGATTTTTTGACACTGAAGCTTTCTTT. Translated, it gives CASSSMLGTGRFFDTEAFF. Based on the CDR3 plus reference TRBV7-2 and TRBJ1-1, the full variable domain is GAGVSQSPSNKVTEKGKDVELRCDPISGHTALYWYRQSLGQGLEFLIYFQGNSAPDKSGLPSDRFSAERTGGSVSTLTIQRTQQEDSAVYLCASSSMLGTGRFFDTEAFFGQGTRLTVV.